A selection of T cell receptor beta chains follows, all from one sample in a study of T cell changes during pregnancy in multiple sclerosis. The method was immunoSEQ multiplex PCR; TCRdb's version includes in-frame clones alone and lacks a portion of them. The sample has 65,000 to 90,000 clones, roughly 91% seen once. The sample consisted of CD4+ T cells from peripheral blood mononuclear cells, taken after pregnancy. These receptors were collected from a female donor with multiple sclerosis, enrolled in a pregnancy study. Both conserved end residues are part of each CDR3. A D gene is named only where the DNA matches it firmly. Expanded clones are given a class, and other clones once, few, many or no size at all.

D,size,J,V,CDR3,DNA
-,once,TRBJ1-5,TRBV4-1,CASSPWEGSQPQHF,TGCGCCAGCAGCCCCTGGGAGGGTTCCCAGCCCCAGCATTTT
TRBD1,-,TRBJ1-3,TRBV6-5,CASSYGTGSEDTIYF,TGTGCCAGCAGTTACGGGACAGGTTCGGAAGACACCATATATTTT
-,-,TRBJ1-5,TRBV30,CAWSAPEGPFNQPQHF,TGTGCCTGGAGCGCCCCGGAGGGACCTTTCAATCAGCCCCAGCATTTT
-,-,TRBJ1-1,TRBV7-9,CASSWGGMNTEAFF,TGTGCCAGCAGCTGGGGGGGAATGAACACTGAAGCTTTCTTT
-,-,TRBJ1-5,TRBV9,CASSGTSAYQPQHF,TGTGCCAGCAGCGGGACAAGCGCTTATCAGCCCCAGCATTTT
TRBD1,-,TRBJ2-7,TRBV18,CASSPTRTGEREQYF,TGTGCCAGCTCACCAACAAGGACAGGGGAACGAGAGCAGTACTTC
-,-,TRBJ2-7,TRBV19,CASTSSPGYEQYF,TGTGCCAGTACCTCATCCCCCGGCTACGAGCAGTACTTC
TRBD2,-,TRBJ2-7,TRBV6-1,CASIPSGRTSYEQYF,TGTGCCAGCATTCCTAGCGGGAGGACCTCCTACGAGCAGTACTTC
TRBD2,-,TRBJ2-1,TRBV5-1,CASSLGGGRVDGGNEQFF,TGCGCCAGCAGCTTGGGCGGGGGAAGGGTCGACGGGGGCAATGAGCAGTTCTTC
TRBD2,-,TRBJ2-3,TRBV7-8,CASSWTSGGVTDTQYF,TGTGCCAGCAGCTGGACTAGCGGGGGGGTGACAGATACGCAGTATTTT
TRBD1,-,TRBJ2-2,TRBV6-5,CASSYFAGGFYGELFF,TGTGCCAGCAGTTACTTTGCAGGGGGCTTCTACGGGGAGCTGTTTTTT
-,-,TRBJ2-7,TRBV27,CASRRLNSYEQYF,TGTGCCAGTCGTCGCCTAAACTCCTACGAGCAGTACTTC
-,-,TRBJ1-5,TRBV14,CASEADRRGLSNQPQHF,TGTGCCAGCGAGGCGGACCGACGGGGGTTGAGCAATCAGCCCCAGCATTTT
-,once,TRBJ1-2,TRBV7-8,CASSLGRGRYGYTF,TGTGCCAGCAGCTTAGGCAGGGGACGGTATGGCTACACCTTC
-,-,TRBJ2-2,TRBV9,CASSSGFGTGELFF,TGTGCCAGCAGTTCAGGTTTCGGAACCGGGGAGCTGTTTTTT
-,-,TRBJ2-5,TRBV29-1,CSVEAGAIETQYF,TGCAGCGTTGAAGCGGGAGCTATAGAGACCCAGTACTTC